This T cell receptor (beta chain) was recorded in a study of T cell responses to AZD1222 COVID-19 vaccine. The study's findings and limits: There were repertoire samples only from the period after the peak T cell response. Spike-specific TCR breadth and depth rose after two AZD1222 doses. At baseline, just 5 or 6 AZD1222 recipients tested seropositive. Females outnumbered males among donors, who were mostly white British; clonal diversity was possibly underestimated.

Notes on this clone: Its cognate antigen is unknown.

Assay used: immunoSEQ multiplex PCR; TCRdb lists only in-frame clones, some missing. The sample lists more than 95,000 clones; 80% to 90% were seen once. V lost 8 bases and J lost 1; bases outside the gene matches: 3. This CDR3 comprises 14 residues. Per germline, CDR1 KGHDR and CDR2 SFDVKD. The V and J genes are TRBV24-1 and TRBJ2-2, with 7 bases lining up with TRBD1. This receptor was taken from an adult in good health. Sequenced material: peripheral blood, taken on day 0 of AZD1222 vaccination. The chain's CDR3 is CATTRTGNTGELFF. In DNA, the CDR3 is TGTGCCACCACCCGGACAGGGAACACCGGGGAGCTGTTTTTT.